The 26 T cell receptor beta chains presented below share a single source sample, sequenced in a study of OX40 agonist ivuxolimab in advanced cancers. Profiled with immunoSEQ multiplex PCR; TCRdb holds only in-frame clones, not every one. The data hold some 69,000 clones, with 80% observed a single time. Sample: CD4+ or CD8+ T cells sorted from blood, taken in a trial of the OX40 agonist ivuxolimab. These receptors were collected from an adult with an advanced solid tumor such as melanoma, head and neck, liver or kidney cancer.

CDR3 coding DNA: TGTGCCAGCAGCTTAGATCAACTAGCGGCCACAGATACGCAGTATTTT. Its translation is CASSLDQLAATDTQYF. V is TRBV11-2 and J is TRBJ2-3; 8 nucleotides agree with TRBD2. Germline trimming cut 0 bases from V and 2 bases from J; bases unmatched to any gene: 4. Germline CDR1 reads SGHAT; CDR2 reads FQNNGV. This CDR3 spans 16 amino acids.

The chain links TRBV11-3 to TRBJ2-5; D unresolved. Per germline, CDR1 SGHNT and CDR2 YENEEA. V gave up 3 bases and J gave up 3 bases, with 11 bases separating them. The CDR3 spans 14 residues. The CDR3 loop reads CASSFGPGEETQYF. The CDR3 DNA reads TGTGCCAGCAGCTTTGGGCCGGGTGAAGAGACCCAGTACTTC.

The rearrangement joins TRBV6-1 to TRBJ2-5, with a weak D call TRBD2 (6 bases). This CDR3 is built from 14 residues. Germline CDR1 MNHNS, CDR2 SASEGT. V dropped 5 bases and J dropped 1 base, with 11 bases sitting between them. CDR3 region: CASSSGGVQETQYF. The CDR3 DNA sequence: TGTGCCAGCAGTTCCGGGGGAGTCCAAGAGACCCAGTACTTC.

Points on this clone: This sample also contains other DNA sequences that code for the same CDR3. The chain combines TRBV28 with TRBJ1-5; no definite D call. CDR3 length: 15 amino acids. Trimming pared 3 bases from V and 0 bases from J, leaving 9 bases between. Germline values: CDR1 MDHEN, CDR2 SYDVKM. The CDR3 DNA is TGTGCCAGCAGTTTCTCAGGCTATAGCAATCAGCCCCAGCATTTT. Protein product: CASSFSGYSNQPQHF. Full variable domain (rest looked up from reference TRBV28 and TRBJ1-5): DVKVTQSSRYLVKRTGEKVFLECVQDMDHENMFWYRQDPGLGLRLIYFSYDVKMKEKGDIPEGYSVSREKKERFSLILESASTNQTSMYLCASSFSGYSNQPQHFGDGTRLSIL.

A single count supports this clone. The chain is built from TRBV14 and TRBJ2-2; D unclear. V gave up 3 bases and J gave up 1 base, with 3 bases separating them. From germline, CDR1 is SGHDN and CDR2 FVKESK. The CDR3 covers 13 residues. The CDR3 coding sequence is TGTGCCAGCAGCCAGAGGAACACCGGGGAGCTGTTTTTT. This translates into CASSQRNTGELFF.

J is TRBJ2-1 and V is TRBV10-1; weak D call: TRBD1 (6 bases). Trimming stripped 2 bases from V and 6 bases from J, with 11 bases between. There are 14 residues in the CDR3. Germline CDR1 is WNHNN and CDR2 is SYGVQD (reference sequence). The chain's CDR3 is CASSEGQGFNEQFF. CDR3 nucleotides: TGCGCCAGCAGTGAGGGTCAGGGGTTCAATGAGCAGTTCTTC.

This clone was counted a few times. V and J are TRBV12-5 and TRBJ1-1; 9 bases are shared with TRBD1. This CDR3 has 14 residues. Germline V gene data show CDR1 as LGHNT and CDR2 as FRNRAP. J was trimmed by 6 bases and V by 7 bases; bases with no gene match: 9. The DNA of the CDR3 is TGTGCTAGTGTCTTGGGACAGGGTAAGGCTGAAGCTTTCTTT. Amino acids: CASVLGQGKAEAFF.

This chain connects TRBV6-4 to TRBJ1-5, with D possibly TRBD1 on 6 matching bases. Trimming cost V 5 bases and J 1 base, with 12 bases left between them. The CDR3 is made up of 15 amino acids. The germline CDR1 and CDR2 sequences are MRHNA and SNTAGT. DNA for the CDR3: TGTGCCAGCAGTCGGGGACATGTCAGCAATCAGCCCCAGCATTTT. Translation: CASSRGHVSNQPQHF.

This clone showed up just once. The chain uses TRBV28 and TRBJ2-1; 8 bases map to TRBD1. CDR1 and CDR2 from the germline V gene are MDHEN and SYDVKM. Germline trimming cut 5 bases from V and 7 bases from J; bases unmatched to any gene: 4. The CDR3 is 13 amino acids. This chain's CDR3 is CASSPDRGNEQFF. The CDR3 DNA reads TGTGCCAGCAGTCCCGACAGGGGAAATGAGCAGTTCTTC.

This chain joins TRBV2 and TRBJ2-5; TRBD2 matches at 7 bases. Germline loops: CDR1 SNHLY, CDR2 FYNNEI. V dropped 6 bases and J dropped 1; count of bases not matched to a gene: 11. The CDR3 length is 16 residues. CDR3 protein: CASRRLVAGVQETQYF. DNA for the CDR3: TGTGCCAGCAGGCGCCTCGTGGCGGGAGTCCAAGAGACCCAGTACTTC.

The genes are TRBV29-1 and TRBJ1-1; D uncertain. The V end was cut by 4 bases, the J end by 3 bases, with 12 bases between. CDR1 is SQVTM and CDR2 is ANQGSEA in the germline V gene. This CDR3 has 13 residues. CDR3 region: CSVVSVGYTEAFF. In nucleotides, the CDR3 is TGCAGCGTTGTATCCGTAGGGTACACTGAAGCTTTCTTT.

Note on this clone: The identical CDR3 is also encoded by other nucleotide sequences in the sample. The genes are TRBV7-9 and TRBJ1-2; the D is unclear. The CDR3 is made up of 11 amino acids. Deletions cut 2 bases from V and 5 bases from J, with 3 bases between. CDR1 is SEHNR and CDR2 is FQNEAQ in the germline V gene (reference sequence). As DNA, the CDR3 is TGTGCCAGCAGCTTACAATATGGCTACACCTTC. Translating gives CASSLQYGYTF.

The V gene is TRBV12-5, the J gene TRBJ1-5; D is unresolved. The CDR3 consists of 12 residues. The V and J ends lost 4 bases and 6 bases respectively, with 7 bases between them. Per germline, CDR1 LGHNT and CDR2 FRNRAP. The CDR3 nucleotides are TGTGCTAGTGGTTCCCCCCCTCAGCCCCAGCATTTT. It translates to CASGSPPQPQHF.

V and J are TRBV4-1 and TRBJ2-2; 11 nucleotides agree with TRBD1. The CDR3 length is 16 residues. V shed 3 bases, J shed 5 bases, and the junction held 5 bases outside the gene matches. Germline assignment: CDR1 MGHRA and CDR2 YSYEKL. CDR3 protein: CASSHLGQGGTGELFF. Written as DNA, the CDR3 is TGCGCCAGCAGCCACTTGGGACAGGGGGGAACCGGGGAGCTGTTTTTT.

The rearrangement links TRBV30 to TRBJ1-2; D may be TRBD1 (6 bases). The CDR3 is 12 amino acids. Per germline, CDR1 GTSNPN and CDR2 SVGIG (reference sequence). Trimming pared 4 bases from V and 7 bases from J, leaving 13 bases between. The CDR3 nucleotides are TGTGCCTGGAACGGGGGCCAGACTGGCTACACCTTC. This sequence encodes CAWNGGQTGYTF.

The chain combines TRBV6-1 with TRBJ2-7, with D possibly called TRBD1 or TRBD2 (5 bases each). Germline assignment: CDR1 MNHNS and CDR2 SASEGT. Trimming shortened V by 6 bases and J by 6 bases, and 9 bases separated the two germline ends. The CDR3 extends over 11 amino acids. The CDR3 DNA reads TGTGCCAGCAGGGGGGAGAGCGAGCAGTACTTC. This encodes CASRGESEQYF.

V gene TRBV6-5 combines with J gene TRBJ2-1; D gene uncertain. Trimming stripped 1 base from V and 10 bases from J, with 8 bases between. This CDR3 is 12 amino acids long. Germline values: CDR1 MNHEY, CDR2 SVGAGI. The CDR3 DNA is TGTGCCAGCAGTTACTTCGGCAGCGAGCAGTTCTTC. The encoded protein is CASSYFGSEQFF.

The chain recombines TRBV5-5 with TRBJ2-2, with D unresolved. Looked up from germline, CDR1 is SGHKS and CDR2 is YYEKEE (reference sequence). The CDR3 is made up of 13 amino acids. V shed 0 bases and J shed 6 bases, with 6 bases lying between them. The CDR3: CASSLGLAGELFF. The CDR3 nucleotides are TGTGCCAGCAGCTTGGGACTTGCCGGGGAGCTGTTTTTT.

The gene calls are TRBV2 and TRBJ2-1; the D gene is possibly TRBD1 (6 bases). Germline V lookup: CDR1 SNHLY, CDR2 FYNNEI. V gave up 4 bases and J gave up 0 bases, with 10 bases separating them. The CDR3 length is 15 residues. CDR3 protein: CASSAGRGSYNEQFF. The CDR3 nucleotides are TGTGCCAGCAGTGCTGGCAGGGGCTCCTACAATGAGCAGTTCTTC.

The chain recombines TRBV5-4 with TRBJ1-1, with D tentatively TRBD1 (5 bases). The V gene's germline CDR1 is SGHNT and CDR2 YYREEE (reference sequence). This CDR3 is built from 15 residues. Trimming removed 0 bases from V and 7 bases from J, with 16 bases in between. The CDR3 coding sequence is TGTGCCAGCAGCTTGGCCGGGACCGGGAGAAGTGAAGCTTTCTTT. Translation gives CASSLAGTGRSEAFF. Variable domain in full (rest from reference TRBV5-4 and TRBJ1-1): ETGVTQSPTHLIKTRGQQVTLRCSSQSGHNTVSWYQQALGQGPQFIFQYYREEENGRGNFPPRFSGLQFPNYSSELNVNALELDDSALYLCASSLAGTGRSEAFFGQGTRLTVV.

V is TRBV29-1 and J is TRBJ2-3; tentatively, D is TRBD2 (6 bases). The CDR3 loop spans 10 amino acids. CDR1 is SQVTM and CDR2 is ANQGSEA in the germline V gene. With 7 bases removed from V and 4 bases from J, the gap between germline ends came to 6 bases. The CDR3 DNA reads as TGCAGCGGGGGGGCAGATACGCAGTATTTT. This encodes CSGGADTQYF.

This chain joins TRBV23-1 and TRBJ2-2; the D call may be TRBD1 or TRBD2 (5 bases each). TRBV23-1 is filed as an ORF, its function uncertain. V shed 0 bases and J shed 6 bases, with 20 bases lying between them. The CDR3 length is 18 residues. The CDR3 bases are TGCGCCAGCAGTCAATCGCCGGGGCCAGTTGCCCCGGCCGGGGAGCTGTTTTTT. This translates into CASSQSPGPVAPAGELFF.

This chain joins TRBV19 and TRBJ2-5, with D hard to call. Between the trimmed V and J ends, which lost 3 bases and 2 bases, there was a span of 13 bases. CDR3 length: 15 amino acids. CDR1 LNHDA and CDR2 SQIVND come from the germline V gene (reference sequence). As DNA, the CDR3 is TGTGCCAGTAGTATCTTCGTGGGGTGGCAAGAGACCCAGTACTTC. This translates into CASSIFVGWQETQYF.

The gene calls are TRBV18 and TRBJ2-1; TRBD2 matches 14 bases. After removal of 1 base from V and 5 bases from J, the junction contained 4 bases not matched to a gene. The CDR3 sequence is 17 residues long. CDR1 and CDR2 from the germline V gene are KGHSH and LQKENI. CDR3 nucleotide sequence: TGTGCCAGCTCACCACTTCCGACTAGCGGGGGGGACAATGAGCAGTTCTTC. Amino acids: CASSPLPTSGGDNEQFF.

The chain recombines TRBV5-1 with TRBJ2-7, with 7 bases that match TRBD1. The CDR3 runs 15 residues. From germline, CDR1 is SGHRS and CDR2 YFSETQ. J was trimmed by 4 bases and V by 0 bases; bases with no gene match: 7. The CDR3 DNA reads as TGCGCCAGCAGCTTGGGTGACAGGGATTTGTACGAGCAGTACTTC. It specifies CASSLGDRDLYEQYF.

V gene TRBV5-1 combines with J gene TRBJ2-7; D is unresolved. CDR1 SGHRS and CDR2 YFSETQ come from the germline V gene. CDR3 length: 15 residues. The germline V and J ends were trimmed by 0 bases and 4 bases, with 14 bases remaining between them. CDR3 residues: CASSLDPGPTYEQYF. The CDR3 DNA is TGCGCCAGCAGCTTGGACCCCGGGCCTACATACGAGCAGTACTTC.